Within the sample, the clone carrying this T cell receptor beta chain is medium-sized. Its antigen remains unknown. TCRdb reprocessed the reads via MiXCR and lists one record per CDR3 protein. The table lists some 920,000 distinct CDR3 sequences, approximately 30% of them singletons. This record belongs to a study of T cell repertoires in cytomegalovirus infection. About the research overall: Based on public TCR beta signatures, there were indications of CMV infection and of a matching HLA type.

Trimming pared 6 bases from V and 5 bases from J, leaving 17 bases between. Germline V lookup: CDR1 MNHEY, CDR2 SVGEGT. The CDR3 is 15 residues long. General study points: CMV carriers having the relevant HLA were flagged by cumulative public TCR beta family frequency.

Sample: cultured CD8+ T cells from PBMCs, taken from culture after CMV antigen stimulation. The clonotype was recovered from a human donor in good health (CMV status not recorded). Some clones in this sample may be carry-over from other donors' samples. This sequence joins TRBV6-2 or TRBV6-3 and TRBJ1-5, with a possible D match to TRBD1 (6 bases). The DNA for the CDR3 is TGTGCCAGCAGCCGGACAGCCAGGAGCGATCAGCCCCAGCATTTT. Amino acid sequence: CASSRTARSDQPQHF.